Presented here are 24 T cell receptor beta chains from one specimen sequenced in a study of beta chain features in type 1 diabetes (dated by TCRdb to 2016 to 2018). General conclusions and limits of the study: Type 1 diabetes patients showed a moderate but significant shortening of TCRB CDR3 length in all four CD4+ subsets.

The antigens these receptors bind are not known. Preparation of the library involved the immunoSEQ multiplex PCR assay. The entire isolated RNA was reverse transcribed using the High Capacity cDNA Reverse Transcription Kit, and thus expressed TCRB transcripts were sequenced. In its TCRdb copy, this immuneACCESS table keeps in-frame sequences only and misses some clones. Where compared with another copy, unresolved V genes explain less than half of these, and the others have no known cause. The sample data list 150,000 to 200,000 clones, and around 9.7% of these were observed just once. The top ten clonotypes cover roughly 0.7% of the sample. Material: central memory CD4+ T cells from blood. The receptors stem from a woman under 40 with type 1 diabetes.

The gene calls are TRBV5-1 and TRBJ1-2; no clear D. Trimming cost V 4 bases and J 4 bases, with 11 bases left between them. CDR3 length: 13 residues. Germline CDR1 and CDR2: SGHRS and YFSETQ. CDR3 residues: CASSIEGSYGYTF. The CDR3 DNA is TGCGCCAGCAGCATAGAGGGTTCCTATGGCTACACCTTC.

This clone was counted only a few times. The chain carries TRBV6-1 and TRBJ1-2; D uncertain. Germline V gives CDR1 MNHNS, CDR2 SASEGT. The CDR3 totals 14 residues. V gave up 6 bases and J gave up 4 bases, with 15 bases separating them. The CDR3 sequence: CASRSREDGYGYTF. DNA of the CDR3: TGTGCCAGCAGATCGAGGGAGGACGGCTATGGCTACACCTTC.

This clone appeared a few times. The chain couples TRBV28 to TRBJ2-5; D is possibly TRBD1 (5 bases). The CDR3 runs to 16 residues. V shed 3 bases and J shed 0 bases, with 14 bases lying between them. Per germline, CDR1 MDHEN and CDR2 SYDVKM. The CDR3 is CASSLRQGSYQETQYF. DNA of the CDR3: TGTGCCAGCAGTTTGAGGCAGGGATCATACCAAGAGACCCAGTACTTC. Together with reference TRBV28 and TRBJ2-5, the CDR3 gives the full variable domain: DVKVTQSSRYLVKRTGEKVFLECVQDMDHENMFWYRQDPGLGLRLIYFSYDVKMKEKGDIPEGYSVSREKKERFSLILESASTNQTSMYLCASSLRQGSYQETQYFGPGTRLLVL.

This clone was detected only a few times. The V gene is TRBV18, the J gene TRBJ2-1; D perhaps matches TRBD1 (5 bases). Trimming pared 5 bases from V and 3 bases from J, leaving 11 bases between. Germline V gene sequence: CDR1 KGHSH, CDR2 LQKENI. The CDR3 spans 14 residues. The CDR3 nucleotides are TGTGCCAGCTCAACGACAGATTTCTACAATGAGCAGTTCTTC. Protein product: CASSTTDFYNEQFF. Combining the CDR3 with reference TRBV18 and TRBJ2-1 gives the whole variable domain NAGVMQNPRHLVRRRGQEARLRCSPMKGHSHVYWYRQLPEEGLKFMVYLQKENIIDESGMPKERFSAEFPKEGPSILRIQQVVRGDSAAYFCASSTTDFYNEQFFGPGTRLTVL.

This clone was seen only a few times. The CDR3 coding sequence is TGCAGCGCTGGACTAGGGGTAGCGGGGGACGAGCAGTACTTC. Translation gives CSAGLGVAGDEQYF. V gene TRBV29-1 combines with J gene TRBJ2-7; 9 bases are a match to TRBD2. V lost 7 bases and J lost 5; bases outside the gene matches: 12. Germline CDR1 is SQVTM and CDR2 is ANQGSEA. The CDR3 totals 14 residues.

There are a few counts of this clone. The chain couples TRBV11-2 to TRBJ2-1; the match to TRBD2 covers 9 bases. The CDR3 is 14 amino acids. CDR1 is SGHAT, CDR2 FQNNGV, per germline. Trimming removed 8 bases from V and 4 bases from J; junction bases left unmatched: 6. In DNA form, the CDR3 reads TGTGCCAGCGGCAGACTAGCGGAGTACAATGAGCAGTTCTTC. Translated, it gives CASGRLAEYNEQFF.

This clone was seen only a few times. The V and J genes are TRBV7-2 and TRBJ2-3; no firm D call. The CDR3 runs 12 residues. Germline loops: CDR1 SGHTA, CDR2 FQGNSA. Trimming removed 5 bases from V and 8 bases from J, with 11 bases in between. CDR3 in amino acids: CASSAAQRTQYF. The CDR3 coding sequence is TGTGCCAGCAGCGCCGCTCAGCGTACGCAGTATTTT.

The rearrangement links TRBV7-9 to TRBJ2-1, with TRBD2 matching 9 bases. The ends lost 4 bases at V and 4 bases at J; junction bases unmatched: 5. CDR3 length equals 15 residues. Germline V gene data show CDR1 as SEHNR and CDR2 as FQNEAQ (reference sequence). Written as DNA, the CDR3 is TGTGCCAGCAGCTCCCCCCTAGCGGGGTACAATGAGCAGTTCTTC. Residues: CASSSPLAGYNEQFF.

A few counts support this clone. The V and J genes are TRBV6-6 and TRBJ1-1; D is uncertain. This CDR3 has 15 amino acids. Germline CDR1 reads MNHNY; CDR2 reads SVGAGI (reference sequence). V gave up 0 bases and J gave up 7 bases, with 15 bases separating them. CDR3 nucleotide sequence: TGTGCCAGCAGTTACTCGCAGGACGGGAATCTTGAAGCTTTCTTT. Translating it yields CASSYSQDGNLEAFF.

This clone was picked up a small number of times. The CDR3 region has the DNA TGTGCCAGCAGCACTAACCGAGACACAGATACGCAGTATTTT. Its protein product is CASSTNRDTDTQYF. The chain carries TRBV7-3 and TRBJ2-3; D gene uncertain. V lost 5 bases to trimming and J lost 2 bases, with 11 bases between them. This CDR3 contains 14 residues. The germline V gene has CDR1 SGHTA and CDR2 FQGTGA.

This chain connects TRBV28 to TRBJ2-2; 11 bases line up with TRBD2. The CDR3 extends over 15 amino acids. Trimming took 5 bases from V and 11 from J; bases not matched to a gene: 10. Germline V lookup: CDR1 MDHEN, CDR2 SYDVKM. In nucleotides, the CDR3 is TGTGCCAGCAGTAAGCCACTAGCGGGAGTTGGAGAGCTGTTTTTT. It is translated as CASSKPLAGVGELFF.

The chain employs TRBV6-5 and TRBJ2-3; tentatively, D is TRBD2 (6 bases). Germline values: CDR1 MNHEY, CDR2 SVGAGI. V was shortened by 2 bases and J by 1 base, with 7 bases between the two germline ends. This CDR3 has 14 residues. This CDR3 reads CASSYPGGTDTQYF. The CDR3 DNA reads as TGTGCCAGCAGTTACCCGGGGGGCACAGATACGCAGTATTTT.

V is TRBV6-5 and J is TRBJ1-5, with 12 bases identical to TRBD1. The CDR3 loop spans 16 amino acids. The germline V gene encodes CDR1 MNHEY and CDR2 SVGAGI. V was clipped by 0 bases and J by 9 bases; unmatched bases: 6. The CDR3 DNA follows: TGTGCCAGCAGTTACTCGGGGACAGGGGGCGCCGGGCCCCAGCATTTT. The encoded protein is CASSYSGTGGAGPQHF.

The sample holds a few counts of this clone. V and J are TRBV7-2 and TRBJ1-1; D ambiguous. Per the germline V gene, CDR1 is SGHTA and CDR2 is FQGNSA. The V and J ends lost 2 bases and 1 base respectively, with 5 bases between them. The CDR3 totals 13 residues. CDR3 sequence: CASSLYTNTEAFF. In nucleotides, the CDR3 is TGTGCCAGCAGCTTATACACGAACACTGAAGCTTTCTTT.

The chain combines TRBV11-2 with TRBJ2-3, with a weak D call TRBD2 (5 bases). The CDR3 has 18 residues. Germline V gives CDR1 SGHAT, CDR2 FQNNGV. V lost 1 base to trimming and J lost 0 bases, with 17 bases between them. The CDR3 DNA reads TGTGCCAGCAGCTTAGTAGTGTCGGCGCGGACTAGCACAGATACGCAGTATTTT. Translated: CASSLVVSARTSTDTQYF.

The chain combines TRBV9 with TRBJ1-1; the D gene is possibly TRBD1 (6 bases). The CDR3 covers 15 residues. V dropped 4 bases and J dropped 0 bases, with 13 bases sitting between them. Germline lookup yields CDR1 SGDLS and CDR2 YYNGEE. CDR3 amino acids: CASSPQGSMNTEAFF. In DNA form, the CDR3 reads TGTGCCAGCAGCCCCCAGGGGTCCATGAACACTGAAGCTTTCTTT.

The chain couples TRBV27 to TRBJ1-2, with unresolved D. The CDR3 length is 14 residues. CDR1 is MNHEY, CDR2 SMNVEV, per germline (reference sequence). Trimming cost V 6 bases and J 5 bases, with 16 bases left between them. The CDR3 spells CASSLRFSEYGYTF. DNA of the CDR3: TGTGCCAGCAGCCTCAGGTTCTCGGAATATGGCTACACCTTC.

In this sample, this clone turned up a few times. This chain connects TRBV29-1 to TRBJ1-1; 7 nucleotides align to TRBD1. Unmatched junction bases numbered 7, after V lost 7 bases and J lost 5 bases. CDR3 size: 12 residues. Germline assignment: CDR1 SQVTM and CDR2 ANQGSEA. Here the CDR3 reads CSAWDRHTEAFF. In DNA, the CDR3 is TGCAGCGCTTGGGACAGACATACTGAAGCTTTCTTT. The full variable domain, in which reference TRBV29-1 and TRBJ1-1 provide the parts outside the CDR3, is SAVISQKPSRDICQRGTSLTIQCQVDSQVTMMFWYRQQPGQSLTLIATANQGSEATYESGFVIDKFPISRPNLTFSTLTVSNMSPEDSSIYLCSAWDRHTEAFFGQGTRLTVV.

This clone occurred a few times. The chain couples TRBV19 to TRBJ2-7; TRBD1 might be the D (5 bases). Germline CDR1 LNHDA, CDR2 SQIVND (reference sequence). Trimming took 3 bases from V and 3 from J, leaving 18 bases between them. This CDR3 region has 16 residues. The CDR3: CASSIGQGYANYEQYF. Here the CDR3 DNA reads TGTGCCAGTAGTATCGGTCAGGGCTACGCCAACTACGAGCAGTACTTC.

Comments on this clone: Other DNA sequences in this specimen translate into the identical CDR3. The chain has TRBV18 and TRBJ1-1; possible D gene TRBD1, 5 bases. V was shortened by 3 bases and J by 3 bases, with 8 bases between the two germline ends. The CDR3 loop spans 13 amino acids. Germline V gives CDR1 KGHSH, CDR2 LQKENI. The CDR3 DNA sequence: TGTGCCAGCTCACCGACCAGGGACACTGAAGCTTTCTTT. Translation: CASSPTRDTEAFF.

The V and J genes are TRBV30 and TRBJ2-5; TRBD1 might be the D (5 bases). With 3 bases removed from V and 5 bases from J, the gap between germline ends came to 10 bases. There are 12 residues in the CDR3. Germline V gene sequence: CDR1 GTSNPN, CDR2 SVGIG (reference sequence). In nucleotides, the CDR3 is TGTGCCTGGAGCGACAGTAGGGAGACCCAGTACTTC. Translation gives CAWSDSRETQYF.

The chain uses TRBV11-1 and TRBJ1-5, with D perhaps matching TRBD1 (5 bases). This CDR3 has 17 residues. V was cut by 1 base and J by 6 bases, with 19 bases left in between. Per the germline V gene, CDR1 is SGHAT and CDR2 is FQDESV (reference sequence). The CDR3 loop is CASSLGKLGVRTQPQHF. CDR3 nucleotide sequence: TGTGCCAGCAGCTTAGGGAAATTAGGGGTTAGGACTCAGCCCCAGCATTTT.

The rearrangement joins TRBV11-2 to TRBJ2-2, with D possibly matching TRBD2 (6 bases). Germline CDR1 reads SGHAT; CDR2 reads FQNNGV. The CDR3 extends over 14 amino acids. The V gene lost 5 bases and the J gene lost 1 base, with 8 bases spanning the gap. Here the CDR3 reads CASSGRRNTGELFF. CDR3 sequence (DNA): TGTGCCAGCAGCGGGAGGAGGAACACCGGGGAGCTGTTTTTT.

The chain has TRBV5-6 and TRBJ2-7; 8 nucleotides align to TRBD1. The CDR3 totals 15 residues. The germline CDR1 and CDR2 sequences are SGHDT and YYEEEE. J was trimmed by 4 bases and V by 2 bases; bases with no gene match: 8. The CDR3 DNA reads as TGTGCCAGCAGCTTTTACGGGACAGGATTGTACGAGCAGTACTTC. As protein: CASSFYGTGLYEQYF.